A selection of T cell receptor beta chains follows, all from one sample in a study of blood T cell repertoires in COVID-19. TCRdb's table, derived via immunoSEQ multiplex PCR, lists solely in-frame clones and lacks some. The sample lists 50,000 to 70,000 clones, approximately 86% occurring once. The sample was peripheral blood. Every receptor here comes from a man aged 60 to 69 with acute or convalescent COVID-19. Each CDR3 is given with its conserved first and last residue. The D gene is left open where the match is weak. A clone size is listed for some rows: how often the clone was seen (once, few, many), or a class if it is expanded.

d_call j_call clone_size v_call cdr3_nt cdr3_aa
. TRBJ1-1 . TRBV5-1 TGCGCCAGCAGCGAGTTCGGACAGTGGACTGAAGCTTTCTTT CASSEFGQWTEAFF
TRBD1 TRBJ2-1 . TRBV2 TGTGCCAGCAGTGACCCCACAGGGGGCCTCCAGGACAATGAGCAGTTCTTC CASSDPTGGLQDNEQFF
. TRBJ1-3 . TRBV30 TGTGCCTGGCAACAGGGAAACTCTGGAAACACCATATATTTT CAWQQGNSGNTIYF
. TRBJ1-1 once TRBV5-1 TGCGCCAGCAGCTCCCTTGGGGGGGACACTGAAGCTTTCTTT CASSSLGGDTEAFF
. TRBJ1-6 once TRBV5-4 TGTGCCAGCAGCTTGGACAGACAGCACACCACCCTCCACTTT CASSLDRQHTTLHF
TRBD1 TRBJ2-2 . TRBV18 TGTGCCAGCTCACAATTAGGGACAGGGAACACCGGGGAGCTGTTTTTT CASSQLGTGNTGELFF
. TRBJ2-7 . TRBV5-1 TGCGCCAGCAGCTCCGGGACTCTCTACGAGCAGTACTTC CASSSGTLYEQYF
TRBD2 TRBJ2-7 . TRBV5-4 TGTGCCAGCAGCTGGGAGGGATCCCCCGCGGGGCAGTACTTC CASSWEGSPAGQYF
. TRBJ2-4 . TRBV9 TGTGCCAGCAGCGTAGACCATACTACCAAAAACATTCAGTACTTC CASSVDHTTKNIQYF
TRBD1 TRBJ1-3 . TRBV7-9 TGTGCCAGCAGCTGGACAGGGACTGGAAACACCATATATTTT CASSWTGTGNTIYF
TRBD1 TRBJ1-5 . TRBV7-2 TGTGCCAGCAGCCGGGACAGGGGGAATCAGCCCCAGCATTTT CASSRDRGNQPQHF
TRBD2 TRBJ2-5 . TRBV5-1 TGCGCCAGCAGCCCGGACCGGGAGGGAGAGACCCAGTACTTC CASSPDREGETQYF
. TRBJ1-5 . TRBV24-1 TGTGCCACCAGTGTTGCCTATAGCAATCAGCCCCAGCATTTT CATSVAYSNQPQHF
. TRBJ1-6 . TRBV3-1/TRBV3-2 TGTGCCAGCAGCCAAGTAGGTCAGGGGCTAGTAGATTCACCCCTCCACTTT CASSQVGQGLVDSPLHF
TRBD2 TRBJ2-7 . TRBV19 TGTGCCAGTAGTATTGGAAGCGGGAGGGCTGACGAGCAGTACTTC CASSIGSGRADEQYF
TRBD2 TRBJ2-7 . TRBV28 TGTGCCAGCAGTTTAGCCGGGACTAAGGGGTACGAGCAGTACTTC CASSLAGTKGYEQYF
TRBD2 TRBJ2-1 . TRBV11-2 TGTGCCAGCAGCTCCGGGACTAGCTCCTACAATGAGCAGTTCTTC CASSSGTSSYNEQFF
. TRBJ2-3 few TRBV5-4 TGTGCCAGCAGCCCGATAGCGGAGAGCACAGATACGCAGTATTTT CASSPIAESTDTQYF
. TRBJ2-7 few TRBV28 TGTGCCAGCAGTTTTCGGGTCGAGCAGTACTTC CASSFRVEQYF
TRBD1 TRBJ2-3 . TRBV5-1 TGCGCCAGCAGCTTACAGGGGGTTGAAACAGATACGCAGTATTTT CASSLQGVETDTQYF
. TRBJ1-1 . TRBV28 TGTGCCAGCAGCTTTACCGGGGGTTCGGCTTTCTTT CASSFTGGSAFF
TRBD1 TRBJ1-6 . TRBV6-5 TGTGCCAGCACACCAGGGACAGCTTATAATTCACCCCTCCACTTT CASTPGTAYNSPLHF
TRBD1 TRBJ1-1 few TRBV10-3 TGTGCCATCAGCCAGGGGGAAGTGTACACTGAAGCTTTCTTT CAISQGEVYTEAFF
. TRBJ2-7 . TRBV6-5 TGTGCCAGCAAACTTGGAGTTACCTACGAGCAGTACTTC CASKLGVTYEQYF
. TRBJ2-7 . TRBV28 TGTGCCAGCAGTGCCCCCGGGACTGGGAAATACGAGCAGTACTTC CASSAPGTGKYEQYF
. TRBJ2-1 . TRBV30 TGTGCCTGGAGTCCGGCCCGGGTGGACTTAGAGCAGTTCTTC CAWSPARVDLEQFF
TRBD1 TRBJ1-4 once TRBV28 TGTGCCAGCAGCTTACGAACAGGGGCCAATGAAAAACTGTTTTTT CASSLRTGANEKLFF
TRBD1 TRBJ2-2 . TRBV28 TGTGCCAGCAGTGCATACAGGGGGCGTTCGAACACCGGGGAGCTGTTTTTT CASSAYRGRSNTGELFF
. TRBJ2-1 . TRBV5-1 TGCGCCAGCAAGAGGGCGAGCTCCTACAATGAGCAGTTCTTC CASKRASSYNEQFF
. TRBJ1-2 once TRBV28 TGTGCCAGCAGCCGCCCAGTGGGGGCGAGCTATGGCTACACCTTC CASSRPVGASYGYTF
. TRBJ1-1 . TRBV9 TGTGCCAGCAGCGTAGGGCACATGAACACTGAAGCTTTCTTT CASSVGHMNTEAFF
. TRBJ2-7 . TRBV28 TGTGCCAGCACCCTAGGGGACGAGCAGTACTTC CASTLGDEQYF
TRBD2 TRBJ2-3 . TRBV3-1/TRBV3-2 TGTGCCAGCAGCCGGTCTGGGACTAGCGCAGATACGCAGTATTTT CASSRSGTSADTQYF
TRBD1 TRBJ2-4 . TRBV14 TGTGCCAGCAGCCGGACAGGCGGATCCAAAAACATTCAGTACTTC CASSRTGGSKNIQYF
. TRBJ2-3 . TRBV18 TGTGCCAGCTCCCTTCCGGGCGGGAGCACAGATACGCAGTATTTT CASSLPGGSTDTQYF
. TRBJ1-1 . TRBV4-1 TGCGCCAGCAGCCTACACACCTCACGGAACACTGAAGCTTTCTTT CASSLHTSRNTEAFF
. TRBJ1-1 . TRBV28 TGTGCCAGCAGTCCCCGAGGGAGGGTTGAAGCTTTCTTT CASSPRGRVEAFF
TRBD1 TRBJ1-2 . TRBV7-8 TGTGCCAGCAGCGTGATTACAGGGGGCGATGGCTACACCTTC CASSVITGGDGYTF
TRBD1 TRBJ2-1 . TRBV11-3 TGTGCCAGCAGCCCTGGTGTGGGACAGGGGTACAATGAGCAGTTCTTC CASSPGVGQGYNEQFF
TRBD2 TRBJ2-5 . TRBV6-6 TGTGCCAGCAGTTACGATCTAGCGGGACAAGAGACCCAGTACTTC CASSYDLAGQETQYF
. TRBJ2-1 . TRBV6-1 TGTGCCAGCAGTGACCCTAACAGGGCCCTATACAATGAGCAGTTCTTC CASSDPNRALYNEQFF